These T cell receptor beta chains were read from a single sample in a study of Ad26.COV2.S vaccination and SARS-CoV-2 variants. Sequencing was performed with immunoSEQ multiplex PCR; in TCRdb, only in-frame clones are kept and a portion is missing. The table includes some 190,000 clones, roughly 89% detected once. Sequenced material: peripheral blood, taken after recovery from COVID-19. These receptors originate from a human donor who had recovered from COVID-19. Each CDR3 is given with its conserved first and last residue. Rows may omit the clone size; those that give it use once, few, many or a size class.

TRBJ2-2	.	TRBV4-2	CASSQGRLGRVTGELFF
TRBJ2-1	few	TRBV19	CASESGRDYNEQFF
TRBJ1-2	.	TRBV19	CASSSQTRNYGYTF
TRBJ1-4	.	TRBV30	CAWMRIGGILFF
TRBJ2-7	.	TRBV7-2	CASSLFSSYEQYF
TRBJ2-1	few	TRBV7-2	CASSLERYGEQFF
TRBJ2-3	.	TRBV2	CASRASGSISTDTQYF
TRBJ1-5	once	TRBV18	CASSPQGNTGQPQHF
TRBJ1-1	.	TRBV28	CASSIRNTEAFF
TRBJ1-3	.	TRBV5-4	CASTLWGGNTIYF
TRBJ1-2	.	TRBV5-6	CASSLGQNYGYTF
TRBJ1-1	.	TRBV15	CATGDRRGTEAFF
TRBJ2-5	once	TRBV9	CASSVGITEETQYF
TRBJ1-3	few	TRBV6-5	CASSYSPGAGGNTIYF
TRBJ1-2	few	TRBV7-9	CASRRGDIGYTF
TRBJ2-1	once	TRBV27	CASSGRNEQFF
TRBJ2-3	once	TRBV12-5	CASGIENTQYF
TRBJ1-4	.	TRBV28	CASTPRGATNEKLFF
TRBJ2-7	.	TRBV18	CASSLDRYEQYF
TRBJ2-3	.	TRBV28	CASSFSVRGRDTQYF
TRBJ2-7	.	TRBV7-6	CASSGAGQQSYEQYF
TRBJ2-7	.	TRBV9	CASSPAASGTYEQYF
TRBJ2-7	.	TRBV6-5	CASRDTGTYSYEQYF
TRBJ1-1	.	TRBV5-1	CASSLSSTRGTEAFF
TRBJ2-7	.	TRBV19	CASSARLVSSYEQYF
TRBJ2-3	.	TRBV6-2/TRBV6-3	CASSLLAPHTDTQYF
TRBJ1-5	.	TRBV27	CASSLSTNQPQHF
TRBJ2-5	few	TRBV2	CASSEVGWGETQYF
TRBJ1-2	.	TRBV4-2	CASSQDKKINYGYTF
TRBJ2-2	.	TRBV5-1	CASSLIAAGTGELFF
TRBJ2-1	.	TRBV7-8	CASSPTLGPQFF
TRBJ1-3	.	TRBV18	CASSPGRVSGNTIYF
TRBJ2-2	.	TRBV15	CATSSGGPYGGELFF
TRBJ2-7	.	TRBV7-8	CASSLGTRGYEQYF
TRBJ2-3	.	TRBV4-1	CASSQGPVVAADTQYF
TRBJ2-1	.	TRBV3-1/TRBV3-2	CASSQRQGHEQFF
TRBJ1-6	.	TRBV10-3	CAISESKRPNSPLHF
TRBJ2-7	.	TRBV3-1/TRBV3-2	CASSQAGLADYEQYF
TRBJ1-2	.	TRBV15	CATSRDRGSNYGYTF
TRBJ2-1	.	TRBV5-1	CASSLAPMGRELYNEQFF
TRBJ1-2	.	TRBV12-5	CASGSPNYGYTF
TRBJ1-5	.	TRBV15	CATSRVSTWENSNQPQHF
TRBJ1-1	.	TRBV27	CASSLSGTLNTEAFF
TRBJ2-5	once	TRBV5-4	CASSRSPGRETQYF
TRBJ1-2	once	TRBV11-2	CASSGTTGGVDGYTF
TRBJ2-1	once	TRBV9	CASSGGQTHYNEQFF
TRBJ2-2	.	TRBV7-2	CASSLETGGLSGELFF
TRBJ1-1	.	TRBV7-2	CASSRNYRVSNTEAFF
TRBJ2-7	once	TRBV6-5	CASSPGPSYEQYF
TRBJ2-7	once	TRBV6-5	CASSYADGYEQYF
TRBJ1-6	few	TRBV5-6	CASSTTSPSNSPLHF
TRBJ1-4	.	TRBV7-4	CASCGRVLGEKLFF
TRBJ2-5	once	TRBV5-6	CASSLEDETQYF
TRBJ2-3	.	TRBV27	CASRWTSLSTDTQYF
TRBJ1-5	.	TRBV23-1	CASSPPDPNRSQPQHF
TRBJ2-5	.	TRBV7-2	CASSSLETQETQYF
TRBJ2-1	.	TRBV18	CASSLGQAVDRQFF